This T cell receptor beta chain was sequenced in a study of cytomegalovirus exposure and HLA in healthy donors. Study findings and constraints: A list of 150 or so TCR beta chains associated with cytomegalovirus was given.

Those who donated were healthy bone marrow donors. PCR involved 60 Vbeta and 13 Jbeta primers. Profiled with immunoSEQ multiplex PCR; TCRdb holds only in-frame clones, not every one. The data show 150,000 to 170,000 clones, about 74% seen once. A remark on this clone: Its antigen is not identified.

The clonotype originates from a woman in her thirties or forties in good health and CMV-seronegative. The sample comprised PBMCs.

The CDR3 reads CASSAPGVKETQYF. In DNA, the CDR3 is TGTGCCAGCAGCGCCCCGGGGGTGAAAGAGACCCAGTACTTC. The chain recombines TRBV5-8 with TRBJ2-5, with D maybe TRBD2 (6 bases). Between the trimmed V and J ends, which lost 4 bases and 3 bases, there was a span of 13 bases. The CDR3 length is 14 residues. CDR1 is SGHTS, CDR2 YDEGEE, per germline.